These T cell receptor beta chains were read from a single sample in a study of shared clonotypes between healthy human individuals. TCRdb keeps only in-frame clones here, not all; method: immunoSEQ multiplex PCR. Of approximately 2,200,000 clones listed, about 92% are singletons. The specimen sequenced was naive CD8+ T cells from PBMCs. The source of these receptors is a man aged 18 to 30 in good health. Some clones in this sample may be carry-over from other donors' samples. Both conserved end residues are part of each CDR3. The D gene is left open where the match is weak. A clone size is listed for some rows: how often the clone was seen (once, few, many), or a class if it is expanded.

NA	NA	TRBV9	TRBJ2-1	13	CASSPPSYPEQFF	TGTGCCAGCAGCCCACCCTCTTACCCTGAGCAGTTCTTC
NA	NA	TRBV5-5	TRBJ1-4	14	CASSLGGSNEKLFF	TGTGCCAGCAGCTTGGGGGGATCTAATGAAAAACTGTTTTTT
NA	TRBD2	TRBV27	TRBJ2-7	14	CASSPGLAGLEQYF	TGTGCCAGCAGTCCGGGACTAGCGGGCTTAGAGCAGTACTTC
NA	NA	TRBV27	TRBJ2-7	13	CASSFLGTTEQYF	TGTGCCAGCAGTTTTCTGGGAACCACCGAGCAGTACTTC
NA	TRBD1	TRBV27	TRBJ2-1	15	CASRVGVTGGNEQFF	TGTGCCAGCAGGGTCGGGGTGACAGGGGGCAATGAGCAGTTCTTC
NA	NA	TRBV27	TRBJ1-2	15	CASSLLQTGLGGYTF	TGTGCCAGCAGTTTACTACAAACAGGGTTGGGTGGCTACACCTTC
NA	NA	TRBV27	TRBJ2-7	11	CASSQGHEQYF	TGTGCCAGCAGTCAGGGCCACGAGCAGTACTTC
NA	NA	TRBV28	TRBJ2-1	15	CASRKWGESYNEQFF	TGTGCCAGCAGAAAATGGGGGGAGTCCTACAATGAGCAGTTCTTC
NA	NA	TRBV28	TRBJ2-2	14	CASSQAGNTGELFF	TGTGCCAGCAGTCAGGCAGGGAACACCGGGGAGCTGTTTTTT
once	NA	TRBV19	TRBJ2-5	13	CASSIKGEETQYF	TGTGCCAGTAGTATAAAAGGGGAAGAGACCCAGTACTTC
NA	NA	TRBV19	TRBJ1-1	15	CASSISSQGNTEAFF	TGTGCCAGTAGTATATCGTCGCAGGGCAACACTGAAGCTTTCTTT
NA	TRBD1	TRBV27	TRBJ2-1	14	CASSSGQVTNEQFF	TGTGCCAGCAGTTCAGGACAGGTCACCAATGAGCAGTTCTTC
NA	NA	TRBV13	TRBJ1-3	14	CASSARGSGNTIYF	TGTGCCAGCAGCGCTAGGGGTTCTGGAAACACCATATATTTT
NA	NA	TRBV9	TRBJ1-2	17	CASSVSRNASRPLGYTF	TGTGCCAGCAGCGTATCCCGAAACGCGTCTCGCCCTTTAGGCTACACCTTC
NA	TRBD2	TRBV5-1	TRBJ2-1	17	CASSSAVTSGRFDEQFF	TGCGCCAGCAGCTCCGCGGTAACTAGCGGGAGATTCGATGAGCAGTTCTTC
NA	TRBD1	TRBV7-7	TRBJ2-2	16	CASSSRQGRATGELFF	TGTGCCAGCAGCTCCCGACAGGGGCGAGCCACCGGGGAGCTGTTTTTT
NA	NA	TRBV5-1	TRBJ2-5	15	CVSSDRPGARETQYF	TGCGTCAGCAGCGATCGGCCAGGGGCACGGGAGACCCAGTACTTC
once	NA	TRBV28	TRBJ1-2	12	CASSPRLHGYTF	TGTGCCAGCAGTCCCCGGCTCCATGGCTACACCTTC
NA	TRBD1	TRBV5-1	TRBJ1-2	15	CASSLGQGARYGYTF	TGCGCCAGCAGCTTGGGACAGGGGGCGAGGTATGGCTACACCTTC
once	NA	TRBV7-9	TRBJ1-5	14	CASSLEGGNQPQHF	TGTGCCAGCAGCTTAGAGGGGGGGAATCAGCCCCAGCATTTT
NA	TRBD1	TRBV28	TRBJ2-7	15	CASSLGTGRPYEQYF	TGTGCCAGCAGTTTAGGGACAGGGCGTCCCTACGAGCAGTACTTC
NA	NA	TRBV9	TRBJ1-1	13	CASSVGDSLPAFF	TGTGCCAGCAGCGTAGGGGACTCCCTGCCAGCTTTCTTT
once	NA	TRBV28	TRBJ2-7	14	CASSLPGTYYEQYF	TGTGCCAGCAGTTTACCGGGAACCTACTACGAGCAGTACTTC
NA	NA	TRBV27	TRBJ2-1	15	CASTSRDLSYNEQFF	TGTGCCAGCACTTCCCGGGACTTGTCCTACAATGAGCAGTTCTTC
NA	NA	TRBV11-3	TRBJ2-7	13	CASSPGLHHEQYF	TGTGCCAGCAGCCCAGGGCTTCATCACGAGCAGTACTTC
NA	TRBD1	TRBV28	TRBJ1-4	15	CASSLWDRGTEKLFF	TGTGCCAGCAGTTTATGGGACAGGGGCACTGAAAAACTGTTTTTT
NA	TRBD2	TRBV27	TRBJ2-1	16	CASRLDNQREPNEQFF	TGTGCCAGCAGGCTGGACAACCAGCGGGAGCCCAATGAGCAGTTCTTC
NA	TRBD1	TRBV7-6	TRBJ2-7	15	CASSFRDSTVNEQYF	TGTGCCAGCAGCTTTAGGGACAGTACAGTCAACGAGCAGTACTTC
NA	NA	TRBV27	TRBJ1-1	13	CATGATGRREAFF	TGTGCCACAGGGGCGACGGGGCGACGTGAAGCTTTCTTT
NA	NA	TRBV27	TRBJ1-4	14	CASSLMAAGEKLFF	TGTGCCAGCAGTCTAATGGCGGCAGGTGAAAAACTGTTTTTT
NA	NA	TRBV21-1	TRBJ2-5	12	CAPLTAPETQYF	TGTGCCCCCCTGACAGCACCCGAGACCCAGTACTTC
NA	NA	TRBV5-6	TRBJ2-1	13	CASSLGPGLAAFF	TGTGCCAGCAGCTTGGGACCGGGGCTAGCAGCGTTCTTC
NA	TRBD2	TRBV7-9	TRBJ2-5	14	CASSGGVDPETQYF	TGTGCCAGCAGCGGGGGGGTCGACCCAGAGACCCAGTACTTC
NA	TRBD2	TRBV28	TRBJ2-7	14	CATLGGGESYEQYF	TGTGCCACCCTGGGGGGAGGGGAGAGCTACGAGCAGTACTTC
few	NA	TRBV27	TRBJ2-2	16	CASSLAGLRITGELFF	TGTGCCAGCAGTTTAGCGGGGCTTCGTATCACCGGGGAGCTGTTTTTT
NA	TRBD1	TRBV28	TRBJ1-1	16	CASSLRTGGAGTEAFF	TGTGCCAGCAGTTTACGGACAGGGGGAGCGGGCACTGAAGCTTTCTTT
NA	NA	TRBV11-2	TRBJ2-5	14	CASSNSVGVETQYF	TGTGCCAGCAGCAATAGTGTGGGAGTGGAGACCCAGTACTTC
NA	NA	TRBV28	TRBJ2-2	14	CASSLSGSTGELFF	TGTGCCAGCAGTTTAAGTGGAAGCACCGGGGAGCTGTTTTTT
once	NA	TRBV27	TRBJ1-2	17	CASSLYPITTGNYGYTF	TGTGCCAGCAGTTTATACCCCATAACCACAGGGAACTATGGCTACACCTTC
NA	TRBD1	TRBV4-1	TRBJ1-5	13	CASADREGQPQHF	TGCGCCAGCGCCGACAGGGAAGGTCAGCCCCAGCATTTT
once	NA	TRBV27	TRBJ2-1	18	CASSLRPMGRVSYNEQFF	TGTGCCAGCAGTCTACGCCCCATGGGAAGGGTTTCGTACAATGAGCAGTTCTTC